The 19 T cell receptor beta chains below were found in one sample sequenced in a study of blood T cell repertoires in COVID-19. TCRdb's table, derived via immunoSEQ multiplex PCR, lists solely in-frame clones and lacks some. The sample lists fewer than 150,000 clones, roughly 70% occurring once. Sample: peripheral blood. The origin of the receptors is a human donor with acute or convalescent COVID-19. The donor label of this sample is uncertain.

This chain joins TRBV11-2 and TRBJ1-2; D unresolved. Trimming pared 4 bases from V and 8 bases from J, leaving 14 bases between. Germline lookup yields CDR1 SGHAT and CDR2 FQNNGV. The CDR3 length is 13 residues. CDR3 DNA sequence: TGTGCCAGCAGCTGGGCGGGCATCTTGGGCTACACCTTC. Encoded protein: CASSWAGILGYTF. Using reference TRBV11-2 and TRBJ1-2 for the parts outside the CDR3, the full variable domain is EAGVAQSPRYKIIEKRQSVAFWCNPISGHATLYWYQQILGQGPKLLIQFQNNGVVDDSQLPKDRFSAERLKGVDSTLKIQPAKLEDSAVYLCASSWAGILGYTFGSGTRLTVV.

CDR3 bases: TGTGCCAGCAGTTTCTGGACAGGGGACAGCACAGATACGCAGTATTTT. The encoded protein is CASSFWTGDSTDTQYF. The chain employs TRBV27 and TRBJ2-3, with 9 positions matching TRBD1. After removal of 3 bases from V and 0 bases from J, the junction contained 4 bases not matched to a gene. CDR3 length: 16 amino acids. Germline CDR1 reads MNHEY; CDR2 reads SMNVEV (reference sequence).

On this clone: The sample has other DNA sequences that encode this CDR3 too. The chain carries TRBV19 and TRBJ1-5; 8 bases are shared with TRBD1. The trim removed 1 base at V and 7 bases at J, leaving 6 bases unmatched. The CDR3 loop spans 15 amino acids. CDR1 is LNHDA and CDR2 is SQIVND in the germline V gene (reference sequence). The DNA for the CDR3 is TGTGCCAGTAGTATAGTCCAGGGGGCAGGGCAGCCCCAGCATTTT. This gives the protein CASSIVQGAGQPQHF.

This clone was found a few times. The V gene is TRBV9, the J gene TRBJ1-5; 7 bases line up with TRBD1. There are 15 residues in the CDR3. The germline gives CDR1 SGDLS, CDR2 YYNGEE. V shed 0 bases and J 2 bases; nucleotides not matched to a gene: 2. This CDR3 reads CASSVGQGGNQPQHF. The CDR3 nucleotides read TGTGCCAGCAGCGTAGGACAGGGTGGCAATCAGCCCCAGCATTTT.

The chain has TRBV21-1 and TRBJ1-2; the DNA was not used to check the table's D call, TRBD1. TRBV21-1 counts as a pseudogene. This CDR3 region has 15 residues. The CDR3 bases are TGTGCCAGCAGCTTCCCGGGACAGGTTGTCTATGGCTACACCTTC. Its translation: CASSFPGQVVYGYTF.

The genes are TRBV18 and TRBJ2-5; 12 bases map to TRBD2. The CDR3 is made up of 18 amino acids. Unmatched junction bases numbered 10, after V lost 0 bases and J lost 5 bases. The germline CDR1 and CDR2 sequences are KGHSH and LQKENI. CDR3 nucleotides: TGTGCCAGCTCACCACCGGGGACTAGCGGGCGGCGAAGGGAGACCCAGTACTTC. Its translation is CASSPPGTSGRRRETQYF.

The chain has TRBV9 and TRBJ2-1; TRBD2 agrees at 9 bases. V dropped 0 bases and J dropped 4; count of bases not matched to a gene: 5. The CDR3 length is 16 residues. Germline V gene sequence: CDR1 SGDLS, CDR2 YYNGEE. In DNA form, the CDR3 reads TGTGCCAGCAGCGTAGGGGGGACTAGCCGTTACAATGAGCAGTTCTTC. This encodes CASSVGGTSRYNEQFF.

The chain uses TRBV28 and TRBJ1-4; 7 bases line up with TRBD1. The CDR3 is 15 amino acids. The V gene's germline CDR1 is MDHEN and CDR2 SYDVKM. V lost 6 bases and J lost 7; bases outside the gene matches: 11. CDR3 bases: TGTGCCAGCAGCCGGACCGGGACAGTCGTTGAAAAACTGTTTTTT. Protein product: CASSRTGTVVEKLFF.

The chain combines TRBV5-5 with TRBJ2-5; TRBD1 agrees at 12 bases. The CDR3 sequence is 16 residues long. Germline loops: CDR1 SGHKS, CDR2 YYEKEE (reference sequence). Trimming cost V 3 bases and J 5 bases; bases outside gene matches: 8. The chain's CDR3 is CASSWGGTGGWETQYF. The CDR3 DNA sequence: TGTGCCAGCAGCTGGGGTGGGACAGGGGGCTGGGAGACCCAGTACTTC.

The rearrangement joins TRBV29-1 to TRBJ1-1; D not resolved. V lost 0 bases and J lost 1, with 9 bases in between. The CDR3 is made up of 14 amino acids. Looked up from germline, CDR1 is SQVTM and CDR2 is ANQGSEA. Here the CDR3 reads CSVEEWSGNTEAFF. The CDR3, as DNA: TGCAGCGTTGAAGAGTGGTCCGGGAACACTGAAGCTTTCTTT.

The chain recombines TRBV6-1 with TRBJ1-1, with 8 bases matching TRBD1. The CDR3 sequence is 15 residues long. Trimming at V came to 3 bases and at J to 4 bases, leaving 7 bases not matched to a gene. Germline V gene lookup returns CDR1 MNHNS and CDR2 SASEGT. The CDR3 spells CASSDRTGSGTEAFF. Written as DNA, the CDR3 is TGTGCCAGCAGTGACAGGACAGGGTCCGGCACTGAAGCTTTCTTT.

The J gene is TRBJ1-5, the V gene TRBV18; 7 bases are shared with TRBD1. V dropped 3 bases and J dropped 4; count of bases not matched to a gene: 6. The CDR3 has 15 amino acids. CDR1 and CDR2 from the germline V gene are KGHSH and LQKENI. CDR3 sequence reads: CASSPRGQSNQPQHF. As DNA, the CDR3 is TGTGCCAGCTCACCGAGGGGACAGTCTAATCAGCCCCAGCATTTT.

CDR3 region: CASSLGTAINYGYTF. CDR3 nucleotides: TGCGCCAGCAGCCTAGGGACAGCTATTAACTATGGCTACACCTTC. The V gene is TRBV4-1, the J gene TRBJ1-2; 7 bases agree with TRBD1. CDR1 MGHRA and CDR2 YSYEKL come from the germline V gene. CDR3 length equals 15 residues. V was pared by 4 bases and J by 1 base, with 6 bases of the junction left unmatched.

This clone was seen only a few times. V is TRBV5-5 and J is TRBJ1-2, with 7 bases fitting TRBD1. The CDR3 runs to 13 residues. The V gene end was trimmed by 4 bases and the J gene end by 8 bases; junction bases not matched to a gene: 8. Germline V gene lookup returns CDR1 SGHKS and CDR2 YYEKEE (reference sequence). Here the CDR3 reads CASSPLDRPGYTF. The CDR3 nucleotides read TGTGCCAGCAGCCCATTGGACAGGCCGGGCTACACCTTC.

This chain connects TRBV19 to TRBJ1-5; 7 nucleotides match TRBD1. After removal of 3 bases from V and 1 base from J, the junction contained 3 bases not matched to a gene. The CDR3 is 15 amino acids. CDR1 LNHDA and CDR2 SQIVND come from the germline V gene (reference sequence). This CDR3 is CASSIHRGSNQPQHF. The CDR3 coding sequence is TGTGCCAGTAGTATTCACAGGGGAAGCAATCAGCCCCAGCATTTT.

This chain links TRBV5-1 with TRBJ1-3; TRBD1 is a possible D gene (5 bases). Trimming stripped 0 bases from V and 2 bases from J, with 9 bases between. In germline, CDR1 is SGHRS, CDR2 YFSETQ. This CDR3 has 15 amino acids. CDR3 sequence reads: CASSLAAGTGNTIYF. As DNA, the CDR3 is TGCGCCAGCAGCTTGGCGGCAGGGACTGGAAACACCATATATTTT. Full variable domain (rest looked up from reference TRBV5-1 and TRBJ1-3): KAGVTQTPRYLIKTRGQQVTLSCSPISGHRSVSWYQQTPGQGLQFLFEYFSETQRNKGNFPGRFSGRQFSNSRSEMNVSTLELGDSALYLCASSLAAGTGNTIYFGEGSWLTVV.

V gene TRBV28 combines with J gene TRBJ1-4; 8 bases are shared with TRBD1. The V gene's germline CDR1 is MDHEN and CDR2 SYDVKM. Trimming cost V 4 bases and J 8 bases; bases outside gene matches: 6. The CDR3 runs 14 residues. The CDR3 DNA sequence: TGTGCCAGCAGTTGGACAGGGCAGAGAGAAAAACTGTTTTTT. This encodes CASSWTGQREKLFF.

CDR3 sequence reads: CASSGIHSYGYTF. As DNA, the CDR3 is TGTGCCAGCAGCGGCATCCACAGCTATGGCTACACCTTC. The chain uses TRBV9 and TRBJ1-2; D call uncertain. Trimming took off 3 bases at V and 4 bases at J, with 10 bases between the two ends. The CDR3 has 13 residues. Germline V lookup: CDR1 SGDLS, CDR2 YYNGEE.

The CDR3 DNA is TGCAGCGGGACCGGGACTAGCGGTGGACAAGAGACCCAGTACTTC. Its translation is CSGTGTSGGQETQYF. The chain links TRBV29-1 to TRBJ2-5; TRBD2 matches 11 bases. The CDR3 length is 15 residues. CDR1 is SQVTM, CDR2 ANQGSEA, per germline. V dropped 7 bases and J dropped 2; count of bases not matched to a gene: 9. Complete variable domain (other parts from reference TRBV29-1 and TRBJ2-5): SAVISQKPSRDICQRGTSLTIQCQVDSQVTMMFWYRQQPGQSLTLIATANQGSEATYESGFVIDKFPISRPNLTFSTLTVSNMSPEDSSIYLCSGTGTSGGQETQYFGPGTRLLVL.